The 23 T cell receptor beta chains in this list originate from one sample, sequenced in a study of T cell responses to AZD1222 COVID-19 vaccine. Libraries were prepared by immunoSEQ multiplex PCR; TCRdb keeps only in-frame clonotypes and omits some of them. This table holds some 130,000 clones, approximately 88% found once. The sample here was peripheral blood, taken on day 0 of MenACWY control vaccination. Receptor source: an adult in good health.

The chain combines TRBV9 with TRBJ1-1; D uncertain. Germline CDR1 and CDR2: SGDLS and YYNGEE. Trimming took 1 base from V and 0 from J, leaving 10 bases between them. The CDR3 sequence is 15 residues long. CDR3 nucleotide sequence: TGTGCCAGCAGCGTATCTGTGGAGATGAACACTGAAGCTTTCTTT. It encodes CASSVSVEMNTEAFF.

The CDR3 loop reads CASSASHEAFF. The CDR3 DNA reads as TGTGCCAGCAGTGCTTCACATGAAGCTTTCTTT. The gene calls are TRBV25-1 and TRBJ1-1; D ambiguous. The V gene's germline CDR1 is MGHDK and CDR2 SYGVNS. With 4 bases removed from V and 7 bases from J, the gap between germline ends came to 7 bases. The CDR3 has 11 amino acids.

This clone came up once. This rearrangement joins TRBV6-5 to TRBJ2-7, with no clear D. Germline CDR1 MNHEY, CDR2 SVGAGI. V lost 9 bases and J 2 bases, leaving 11 bases between the germline ends. The CDR3 runs to 12 residues. CDR3 DNA sequence: TGTGCCAGTACTTCACCCCCCTACGAGCAGTACTTC. This translates into CASTSPPYEQYF.

This sequence joins TRBV7-9 and TRBJ2-5; no definite D call. In germline, CDR1 is SEHNR, CDR2 FQNEAQ (reference sequence). Trimming removed 2 bases from V and 3 bases from J, with 10 bases in between. The CDR3 loop spans 14 amino acids. This CDR3 is CASSLSLGKETQYF. Written as DNA, the CDR3 is TGTGCCAGCAGCTTAAGTTTAGGAAAAGAGACCCAGTACTTC. Together with reference TRBV7-9 and TRBJ2-5, the CDR3 gives the full variable domain: DTGVSQNPRHKITKRGQNVTFRCDPISEHNRLYWYRQTLGQGPEFLTYFQNEAQLEKSRLLSDRFSAERPKGSFSTLEIQRTEQGDSAMYLCASSLSLGKETQYFGPGTRLLVL.

The chain combines TRBV14 with TRBJ1-2; D is possibly TRBD1 (6 bases). This CDR3 region has 13 residues. Trimming shortened V by 4 bases and J by 2 bases, and 8 bases separated the two germline ends. Per the germline V gene, CDR1 is SGHDN and CDR2 is FVKESK. CDR3: CASSRQENYGYTF. Here the CDR3 DNA reads TGTGCCAGCAGCCGACAGGAGAACTATGGCTACACCTTC.

V usage is TRBV2 and J usage is TRBJ2-7; tentative D call: TRBD1 (5 bases). Germline CDR1 reads SNHLY; CDR2 reads FYNNEI. The germline V and J ends were trimmed by 4 bases and 5 bases, with 6 bases remaining between them. This CDR3 spans 11 amino acids. CDR3 DNA: TGTGCCAGCAGTGGGACAAACGAGCAGTACTTC. Its translation: CASSGTNEQYF.

This clone was recorded only once. The chain links TRBV19 to TRBJ1-3; D perhaps matches TRBD1 (5 bases). Trimming removed 8 bases at V and 1 base at J, with 18 bases between. This CDR3 is 16 amino acids long. In germline, CDR1 is LNHDA, CDR2 SQIVND (reference sequence). The CDR3 reads CASQPMGRASGNTIYF. The CDR3 DNA follows: TGTGCCAGTCAACCTATGGGGCGGGCTTCTGGAAACACCATATATTTT.

This clone was detected once. The chain is built from TRBV5-1 and TRBJ2-1, with a possible D match to TRBD1 (6 bases). This CDR3 spans 13 amino acids. CDR1 is SGHRS and CDR2 is YFSETQ in the germline V gene. V dropped 3 bases and J dropped 5 bases, with 9 bases sitting between them. The DNA for the CDR3 is TGCGCCAGCAGCTACGGACAGAACAATGAGCAGTTCTTC. Protein product: CASSYGQNNEQFF.

This CDR3 reads CSASTTRGNQPQHF. Written as DNA, the CDR3 is TGCAGTGCTAGTACTACCCGGGGCAATCAGCCCCAGCATTTT. The chain couples TRBV20-1 to TRBJ1-5; D not resolved. The CDR3 extends over 14 amino acids. The V gene lost 3 bases and the J gene lost 2 bases, with 11 bases spanning the gap. The V gene's germline CDR1 is DFQATT and CDR2 SNEGSKA (reference sequence).

For this clone: Other DNA sequences in the sample encode the same CDR3. V gene TRBV30 combines with J gene TRBJ2-5, with no clear D. The CDR3 consists of 11 residues. V lost 0 bases and J 3 bases, leaving 2 bases between the germline ends. Germline V lookup: CDR1 GTSNPN, CDR2 SVGIG (reference sequence). The chain's CDR3 is CAWSVKETQYF. CDR3 bases: TGTGCCTGGAGTGTAAAAGAGACCCAGTACTTC.

This clone was seen only a few times. The rearrangement uses TRBV6-4 and TRBJ2-1, with D unclear. The CDR3 has 16 residues. Trimming removed 1 base at V and 0 bases at J, with 10 bases between. Germline V gene data show CDR1 as MRHNA and CDR2 as SNTAGT. The CDR3 nucleotides read TGTGCCAGCAGTGACTTGGGCGCCAGCTCCTACAATGAGCAGTTCTTC. This translates into CASSDLGASSYNEQFF.

This chain joins TRBV28 and TRBJ2-1; D perhaps matches TRBD2 (5 bases). V was pared by 6 bases and J by 7 bases, with 16 bases between. Germline lookup yields CDR1 MDHEN and CDR2 SYDVKM. This CDR3 contains 14 residues. In nucleotides, the CDR3 is TGTGCCAGCAGACTCCTAACTAGAGGTAATGAGCAGTTCTTC. This encodes CASRLLTRGNEQFF.

This chain joins TRBV5-4 and TRBJ2-4, with TRBD2 identical over 12 bases. The CDR3 is 16 residues long. The germline V gene has CDR1 SGHNT and CDR2 YYREEE (reference sequence). Trimming cost V 4 bases and J 2 bases; bases outside gene matches: 4. Written as DNA, the CDR3 is TGTGCCAGCAGCCTGGGACTAGCGGGTACCAAAAACATTCAGTACTTC. It encodes CASSLGLAGTKNIQYF.

This chain joins TRBV5-1 and TRBJ2-5; D unclear. The CDR3 spans 15 residues. Germline CDR1 and CDR2: SGHRS and YFSETQ. V lost 4 bases and J lost 3, with 16 bases in between. The CDR3 nucleotides are TGCGCCAGCAGCCCTGGCCGGGCCAACAAAGAGACCCAGTACTTC. Translating it yields CASSPGRANKETQYF.

The V call is TRBV15, the J call TRBJ2-7; 7 bases match TRBD1. V lost 0 bases and J lost 4; bases outside the gene matches: 9. This CDR3 region has 16 residues. From germline, CDR1 is LNHNV and CDR2 YYDKDF (reference sequence). The CDR3 nucleotides read TGTGCCACCAGCAGAGATCCCACAGGGGCCGTTTACGAGCAGTACTTC. Protein: CATSRDPTGAVYEQYF.

This chain links TRBV5-4 with TRBJ1-2, with 10 bases identical to TRBD1. There are 17 residues in the CDR3. Germline loops: CDR1 SGHNT, CDR2 YYREEE (reference sequence). V trimming: 4 bases; J trimming: 4 bases; junction bases outside the gene matches: 13. CDR3 sequence (DNA): TGTGCCAGCAGCGCCCGGGACAGGGGAGCGAGAGGCTATGGCTACACCTTC. This encodes CASSARDRGARGYGYTF.

This clone was seen a few times. This chain links TRBV28 with TRBJ1-1; the D is unclear. This CDR3 comprises 12 residues. V lost 6 bases and J lost 1, with 6 bases in between. Germline CDR1 reads MDHEN; CDR2 reads SYDVKM. The CDR3 reads CASRVANTEAFF. The CDR3 coding sequence is TGTGCCAGCAGGGTCGCGAACACTGAAGCTTTCTTT.

This sequence joins TRBV11-3 and TRBJ1-1, with a tentative D call TRBD1 (6 bases). The length of the CDR3 is 18 residues. With 5 bases removed from V and 0 bases from J, the gap between germline ends came to 22 bases. CDR1 and CDR2 from the germline V gene are SGHNT and YENEEA. CDR3 DNA sequence: TGTGCCAGCAGCCCATACAGGGACATGGGCCACATGAACACTGAAGCTTTCTTT. Protein: CASSPYRDMGHMNTEAFF.

The chain links TRBV27 to TRBJ2-7; 9 bases fit TRBD2. The CDR3 covers 13 residues. Germline V gives CDR1 MNHEY, CDR2 SMNVEV (reference sequence). J gave up 7 bases and V 10 bases, and 11 bases lay outside the gene matches. The CDR3 nucleotides read TGTGCCAACTTGCGGGAGGGCCCTCGGGAGCAGTACTTC. It is translated as CANLREGPREQYF.

The chain joins TRBV30 to TRBJ1-2, with D hard to call. The germline V gene encodes CDR1 GTSNPN and CDR2 SVGIG (reference sequence). Trimming removed 2 bases at V and 1 base at J, with 5 bases between. The CDR3 consists of 12 residues. The CDR3 DNA sequence: TGTGCCTGGAGTCTGGTTAACTATGGCTACACCTTC. This translates into CAWSLVNYGYTF.

The chain employs TRBV6-5 and TRBJ2-5; D is perhaps TRBD1 (6 bases). The CDR3 is 15 residues long. From germline, CDR1 is MNHEY and CDR2 SVGAGI. V lost 7 bases and J lost 7, with 22 bases in between. As DNA, the CDR3 is TGTGCCAGCAACCCCAGATGGAGGCTAGGGGGGACCCAGTACTTC. This gives the protein CASNPRWRLGGTQYF.

The V call is TRBV6-5, the J call TRBJ2-1; 9 bases are a match to TRBD2. The germline gives CDR1 MNHEY, CDR2 SVGAGI. The V segment lost 0 bases and the J segment 2 bases; nucleotides outside the gene matches: 2. The CDR3 consists of 16 residues. The chain's CDR3 is CASSYSTSGTYNEQFF. The CDR3 region has the DNA TGTGCCAGCAGTTACTCGACTAGCGGAACCTACAATGAGCAGTTCTTC.

A note on this clone: Other DNA sequences of this sample code for an identical CDR3. The chain couples TRBV5-1 to TRBJ2-7; 8 nucleotides match TRBD1. CDR1 and CDR2 from the germline V gene are SGHRS and YFSETQ. V gave up 0 bases and J gave up 2 bases; unmatched junction bases: 1. CDR3 length: 14 residues. The CDR3: CASSLVQGAYEQYF. The CDR3 DNA follows: TGCGCCAGCAGCTTGGTACAGGGGGCCTACGAGCAGTACTTC. The variable domain in full, completed from reference TRBV5-1 and TRBJ2-7, reads KAGVTQTPRYLIKTRGQQVTLSCSPISGHRSVSWYQQTPGQGLQFLFEYFSETQRNKGNFPGRFSGRQFSNSRSEMNVSTLELGDSALYLCASSLVQGAYEQYFGPGTRLTVT.